The present T cell receptor (beta chain) was sequenced within a study of cytomegalovirus exposure and HLA in healthy donors. Overall study results and limits: In a later analysis, several top co-occurrence clusters appeared linked to parvovirus B19, influenza, CMV and Epstein-Barr virus. DRB1 showed the most TCR associations and HLA-C the fewest in a later analysis, as rates varied by HLA locus. The productive fraction for most TCR beta V segments was about 87% or about 30% in an earlier analysis.

A remark on this clone: What it recognizes is unknown.

The CDR3 covers 16 residues. Per the germline V gene, CDR1 is SNHLY and CDR2 is FYNNEI. The junction had 7 bases not matched to a gene; V was cut back by 6 bases and J by 1 base. The PCR was carried out with 60 Vbeta primers and 13 Jbeta primers. The method was immunoSEQ multiplex PCR; TCRdb's version includes in-frame clones alone and lacks a portion of them. The sample lists approximately 130,000 clones; under 90% were seen once. Sample: PBMCs. The source is a man between 18 and 29 years old in good health and CMV-seronegative. The rearrangement uses TRBV2 and TRBJ1-3; TRBD1 matches at 9 bases. The CDR3, as DNA: TGTGCCAGCAGATCGGGACAGGGCTTTTCTGGAAACACCATATATTTT. Translated, it gives CASRSGQGFSGNTIYF. The full variable domain, its missing parts supplied by reference TRBV2 and TRBJ1-3, is EPEVTQTPSHQVTQMGQEVILRCVPISNHLYFYWYRQILGQKVEFLVSFYNNEISEKSEIFDDQFSVERPDGSNFTLKIRSTKLEDSAMYFCASRSGQGFSGNTIYFGEGSWLTVV.